The clone carrying this TCR beta chain was counted many times. Its antigen is currently unknown. The sample is drawn from a study of neurological immune-mediated disorders. 2 million unsorted PBMCs were stored in RNAlater at -80 °C before RNA extraction. TCRdb reprocessed the 5' RACE reads via MiXCR and lists one record per CDR3 protein. The table has about 27,000 distinct CDR3 sequences, about 3.5% seen once. The CDR3 spans 13 residues. The germline V gene encodes CDR1 SQVTM and CDR2 ANQGSEA. The V end lost 7 bases, the J end lost 0 bases, and 12 bases lay between the germline ends. Overall study findings and caveats: When grouped phylogenetically, the repertoires of 18 of the 34 multiple sclerosis patients fell together in one related-CDR3 cluster, which is a possible signature.

This TCR was sampled from a young woman with multiple sclerosis. Sample: PBMCs. The rearrangement uses TRBV29-1 and TRBJ1-1, with a tentative D call TRBD1 (5 bases). In DNA, the CDR3 is TGCAGCGGGGGCGAGCAGGTGAACACTGAAGCTTTCTTT. Protein sequence: CSGGEQVNTEAFF.